The 14 T cell receptor beta chains below all came from one sample that was sequenced in a study of blood T cell repertoires in COVID-19 (TCRdb year 2020). Receptor amplification or capture employed the immunoSEQ multiplex PCR assay. TCRdb took over this immuneACCESS table, retaining in-frame rearrangements with V and J assigned. Such tables are incomplete; in checked studies, under half of the missing clones stem from an unresolved V gene, and the remainder is unexplained. The sample profile shows 350,000 or so clones; about 90% of them were found once. 8.5% to 12% of the sample rests with the top ten. The specimen sequenced was peripheral blood. All receptors come from a woman aged 25 to 39 with COVID-19, enrolled during active disease.

This chain uses TRBV14 with TRBJ2-2, with D possibly being TRBD1 (5 bases). The length of the CDR3 is 15 residues. Trimming cost V 0 bases and J 1 base, with 6 bases left between them. Germline-derived CDR1 and CDR2 are SGHDN and FVKESK. CDR3 amino acids: CASSQETGNTGELFF. CDR3 coding DNA: TGTGCCAGCAGCCAAGAAACAGGGAACACCGGGGAGCTGTTTTTT.

The chain has TRBV5-1 and TRBJ2-7; possibly TRBD2 for D (5 bases). Per the germline V gene, CDR1 is SGHRS and CDR2 is YFSETQ. The CDR3 loop spans 14 amino acids. Trimming removed 7 bases from V and 0 bases from J, with 14 bases in between. The CDR3 protein is CASRDPGSSYEQYF. The DNA of the CDR3 is TGCGCCAGCCGAGACCCGGGAAGCTCCTACGAGCAGTACTTC.

The V and J genes are TRBV5-6 and TRBJ2-7; the match to TRBD2 covers 14 bases. Looked up from germline, CDR1 is SGHDT and CDR2 is YYEEEE. The junction had 7 bases not matched to a gene; V was cut back by 2 bases and J by 6 bases. The CDR3 runs 16 residues. The CDR3 spells CASSFLGTSGSSEQYF. Here the CDR3 DNA reads TGTGCCAGCAGCTTTCTAGGGACTAGCGGGAGTAGCGAGCAGTACTTC.

The chain couples TRBV19 to TRBJ2-1, with TRBD1 identical over 9 bases. The CDR3 is 14 residues long. Germline values: CDR1 LNHDA, CDR2 SQIVND (reference sequence). Germline trimming cut 5 bases from V and 8 bases from J; bases unmatched to any gene: 7. CDR3 bases: TGTGCCAGTAGTCCCGGGACAGGGCATGATGAGCAGTTCTTC. Its translation: CASSPGTGHDEQFF.

The CDR3 nucleotides are TGTGCCAGCAGCGTGGGGGGGCAAGAGACCCAGTACTTC. Encoded protein: CASSVGGQETQYF. The chain carries TRBV9 and TRBJ2-5; the match to TRBD2 covers 7 bases. The CDR3 runs 13 residues. In germline, CDR1 is SGDLS, CDR2 YYNGEE. V was clipped by 2 bases and J by 2 bases; unmatched bases: 0. The complete variable domain, with remaining parts taken from reference TRBV9 and TRBJ2-5, reads DSGVTQTPKHLITATGQRVTLRCSPRSGDLSVYWYQQSLDQGLQFLIQYYNGEERAKGNILERFSAQQFPDLHSELNLSSLELGDSALYFCASSVGGQETQYFGPGTRLLVL.

The chain uses TRBV4-2 and TRBJ2-7; 8 nucleotides agree with TRBD2. The CDR3 has 15 residues. The V gene end was trimmed by 0 bases and the J gene end by 3 bases; junction bases not matched to a gene: 4. Germline V CDR1 and CDR2: LGHNA, YNFKEQ. The CDR3 loop reads CASSQELAVYYEQYF. CDR3 nucleotide sequence: TGTGCCAGCAGCCAAGAACTAGCGGTCTACTACGAGCAGTACTTC.

The V and J genes are TRBV29-1 and TRBJ2-7; D might be TRBD2 (6 bases). The V and J ends lost 6 bases and 6 bases respectively, with 12 bases between them. The CDR3 totals 11 residues. Germline CDR1 is SQVTM and CDR2 is ANQGSEA. Written as DNA, the CDR3 is TGCAGCGTAGGGGACTTTCGCGAGCAGTACTTC. Protein: CSVGDFREQYF.

The chain has TRBV18 and TRBJ2-2; 11 bases align to TRBD2. This CDR3 spans 17 amino acids. Germline trimming cut 1 base from V and 6 bases from J; bases unmatched to any gene: 7. Germline assignment: CDR1 KGHSH and CDR2 LQKENI. DNA of the CDR3: TGTGCCAGCTCACCACGCACTAGCGGGAGCAACTCCGGGGAGCTGTTTTTT. This codes for CASSPRTSGSNSGELFF.

The gene calls are TRBV9 and TRBJ2-7, with TRBD2 as a possible D gene (6 bases). V lost 4 bases and J 7 bases, leaving 21 bases between the germline ends. Looked up from germline, CDR1 is SGDLS and CDR2 is YYNGEE. The CDR3 spans 15 residues. The CDR3 loop is CASSPRAAGTGEQYF. In nucleotides, the CDR3 is TGTGCCAGCAGCCCCCGGGCGGCGGGAACGGGGGAGCAGTACTTC.

The chain recombines TRBV6-6 with TRBJ1-6, with D maybe TRBD1 (5 bases). Trimming took off 0 bases at V and 6 bases at J, with 9 bases between the two ends. This CDR3 has 15 amino acids. The V gene's germline CDR1 is MNHNY and CDR2 SVGAGI (reference sequence). The CDR3 DNA sequence: TGTGCCAGCAGTTACTCGGGGGGGGTTAATTCACCCCTCCACTTT. Protein product: CASSYSGGVNSPLHF.

This clone was recorded once. The chain has TRBV28 and TRBJ2-7; 8 nucleotides align to TRBD2. This CDR3 contains 15 residues. Germline CDR1 reads MDHEN; CDR2 reads SYDVKM. Trimming cost V 4 bases and J 4 bases; bases outside gene matches: 9. Here the CDR3 reads CASSSSREGRYEQYF. As DNA, the CDR3 is TGTGCCAGCAGTTCGTCTCGGGAGGGACGTTACGAGCAGTACTTC.

This rearrangement joins TRBV28 to TRBJ1-2, with TRBD1 identical over 8 bases. The trim removed 7 bases at V and 6 bases at J, leaving 22 bases unmatched. The germline V gene has CDR1 MDHEN and CDR2 SYDVKM. This CDR3 is 18 amino acids long. CDR3 nucleotide sequence: TGTGCCAGCATTGGCTCCTTCCCGCAGGACAGGGAGGTCCATGGCTACACCTTC. Encoded protein: CASIGSFPQDREVHGYTF.

The genes are TRBV9 and TRBJ1-3; unclear D gene. There are 16 residues in the CDR3. Between the trimmed V and J ends, which lost 6 bases and 4 bases, there was a span of 20 bases. Germline V lookup: CDR1 SGDLS, CDR2 YYNGEE. CDR3 protein: CASIPPAPAVGNTIYF. CDR3 nucleotides: TGTGCCAGCATCCCTCCCGCCCCCGCGGTGGGAAACACCATATATTTT.

The V gene is TRBV7-2, the J gene TRBJ1-2, with D perhaps matching TRBD1 (6 bases). CDR1 SGHTA and CDR2 FQGNSA come from the germline V gene. With 4 bases removed from V and 3 bases from J, the gap between germline ends came to 15 bases. This CDR3 is built from 15 residues. CDR3 residues: CASSSTGGGDYGYTF. The CDR3 DNA follows: TGTGCCAGCAGCTCCACCGGGGGGGGCGACTATGGCTACACCTTC.